This entry concerns a single T cell receptor (beta chain). The data are from a study of blood T cell repertoires in COVID-19. Recovered status applied to Cohort 3 donors who had two consecutive negative PCRs. It also applied to those with clearance or with symptom resolution. Some clones are missing from TCRdb's copy, which holds only in-frame ones; the method was immunoSEQ multiplex PCR. The table lists about 180,000 clones, 85% of them singletons. Per the germline V gene, CDR1 is GTSNPN and CDR2 is SVGIG (reference sequence). This CDR3 has 15 residues. Between the trimmed V and J ends, which lost 2 bases and 4 bases, there was a span of 16 bases.

Input material: PBMCs or T cells enriched from blood (not recorded which). This sequence joins TRBV30 and TRBJ2-3, with D tentatively TRBD2 (5 bases). The source of this sequence is a middle-aged man who had recovered from COVID-19. The CDR3 protein is CAWSRQEVFADTQYF. CDR3 DNA sequence: TGTGCCTGGAGTCGCCAGGAGGTATTCGCAGATACGCAGTATTTT.